This T cell receptor (beta chain) was identified during a study of T cells in Graves' hyperthyroidism and ophthalmopathy. This clonotype was observed a few times. Its specificity is unknown. RNA transcripts were the template for amplifying TCR beta CDR3 regions. A set of HTBI primers served as the primers for a first-round RT-PCR of the TCR CDR3. TCRdb re-analysed the multiplex PCR reads in MiXCR, keeping a single row per CDR3 protein. The sample holds about 400,000 distinct CDR3 sequences, over 13% seen once. From germline, CDR1 is SGHDN and CDR2 FVKESK. With V trimmed by 6 bases and J by 6 bases, 5 bases remained unmatched. The CDR3 covers 13 residues. Study results and caveats: Ophthalmopathy prediction by the model preceded onset by a median approximately 6.1 months.

Sequencing input: blood. The TCR originated in a man in his fifties with Graves' ophthalmopathy. The chain has TRBV14 and TRBJ2-1; 7 nucleotides line up with TRBD1. The CDR3 region has the DNA TGTGCCAGCAGGGTGACAGGGTCCAATGAGCAGTTCTTC. Its translation: CASRVTGSNEQFF.